This T cell receptor beta chain was sequenced in a study of blood T cells in healthy people across ages. Through a sample-barcoded 5' primer and a J-beta primer mix, a second PCR was run for roughly 7 to 11 cycles. TCRdb reprocessed the 5' RACE reads via MiXCR and lists one record per CDR3 protein. Seen here are hundreds of thousands of distinct CDR3 sequences, more than 25% observed once, and the top ten hold roughly 17%. The germline V gene encodes CDR1 DFQATT and CDR2 SNEGSKA (reference sequence). V lost 2 bases, J lost 1 base, and 12 bases stayed unmatched. There are 17 residues in the CDR3. This clonotype was counted ten times or more.

This chain links TRBV20-1 with TRBJ2-7, with 9 bases that match TRBD1. The clonotype originates from a woman older than 75 in good health. The sample was blood. CDR3: CSARRRPGQGKSYEQYF. The CDR3 DNA sequence: TGCAGTGCTAGAAGGAGACCCGGACAGGGGAAATCCTACGAGCAGTACTTC.